A single sample gave rise to the 28 T cell receptor beta chains below, sequenced in a study of CD8+CD57+ T cells in acquired aplastic anemia. Profiling of TCR beta VDJ combinations and CDR3 sequences used genomic DNA as template. TCRdb used MiXCR to reprocess the reads, holding one entry per CDR3 protein. The sample yields approximately 150,000 distinct CDR3 sequences, around 48% seen once. Previously, flow cytometry had revealed CD8+CD57+ cell expansion in the patients chosen for sequencing. The specimen sequenced was sorted CD4+, CD8+, or CD8+CD57+ T cells (not recorded which) from PBMCs. These receptors all stem from a human donor with aplastic anemia.

At least ten counts were recorded for this clonotype. The chain carries TRBV4-3 and TRBJ1-2, with D possibly being TRBD1 (6 bases). This CDR3 spans 14 amino acids. Looked up from germline, CDR1 is LGHNA and CDR2 is YSLEER. V gave up 1 base and J gave up 7 bases, with 13 bases separating them. CDR3 in DNA: TGCGCCAGCAGCCAAGGGGGGCCTCGGGCTGGCTACACCTTC. Its translation: CASSQGGPRAGYTF.

The J gene is TRBJ2-1, the V gene TRBV20-1; possibly TRBD1 or TRBD2 for D (5 bases each). Trimming took 1 base from V and 6 from J, leaving 7 bases between them. The CDR3 consists of 12 residues. The germline gives CDR1 DFQATT, CDR2 SNEGSKA (reference sequence). The CDR3 nucleotides read TGCAGTGCTAGAGGGGGGATCAATGAGCAGTTCTTC. This encodes CSARGGINEQFF.

The genes are TRBV11-2 and TRBJ2-3, with a possible D match to TRBD1 (5 bases). V gave up 5 bases and J gave up 2 bases, with 14 bases separating them. The V gene's germline CDR1 is SGHAT and CDR2 FQNNGV. CDR3 length: 15 residues. In DNA, the CDR3 is TGTGCCAGCAGCGTAGGAAGGACATACACAGATACGCAGTATTTT. Protein: CASSVGRTYTDTQYF.

Worth noting for this clonotype: The germline gene is not matched at one end of the junction; a read error may be the cause. This chain uses TRBV15 with TRBJ2-7; 8 bases fit TRBD2. Germline V lookup: CDR1 LNHNV, CDR2 YYDKDF (reference sequence). The CDR3 sequence is 15 residues long. CDR3 coding DNA: TGTGCCACTAGCAGAGAAGGACTAGCTTCCTACGAGCAGTACTTC. It encodes CATSREGLASYEQYF.

The CDR3 sequence is CASSLGQLTDTQYF. The CDR3 DNA follows: TGTGCCAGCAGCTTAGGGCAGCTCACAGATACGCAGTATTTT. The chain is built from TRBV7-9 and TRBJ2-3, with D unclear. CDR3 length: 14 amino acids. V was shortened by 1 base and J by 2 bases, with 7 bases between the two germline ends. Germline V lookup: CDR1 SEHNR, CDR2 FQNEAQ (reference sequence).

This clonotype has a handful of counts. The CDR3 is CATSRPRAGELFF. The CDR3 DNA reads TGTGCCACCAGCAGGCCGAGGGCCGGGGAGCTGTTTTTT. V and J are TRBV15 and TRBJ2-2; D possibly corresponds to TRBD2 (5 bases). Germline V CDR1 and CDR2: LNHNV, YYDKDF (reference sequence). The CDR3 extends over 13 amino acids. V lost 3 bases and J 6 bases, leaving 8 bases between the germline ends.

At least ten counts were recorded for this clonotype. The chain recombines TRBV6-5 with TRBJ1-2; D gene uncertain. CDR3 length: 14 residues. The V and J ends lost 2 bases and 7 bases respectively, with 14 bases between them. Germline-derived CDR1 and CDR2 are MNHEY and SVGAGI. CDR3 nucleotides: TGTGCCAGCAGTTACAGTGCCCCTGGGTTTGGCTACACCTTC. This encodes CASSYSAPGFGYTF.

CDR3 nucleotide sequence: TGTGCCAGCAGTTCTAACAGGGGAGGAACAGATACGCAGTATTTT. Translation gives CASSSNRGGTDTQYF. The chain uses TRBV28 and TRBJ2-3, with a weak D call TRBD1 (7 bases). V lost 4 bases, J lost 3 bases, and 14 bases lay in between. The CDR3 runs to 15 residues. In germline, CDR1 is MDHEN, CDR2 SYDVKM.

In this sample, this clonotype turned up a few times. The V and J genes are TRBV18 and TRBJ1-2; 7 nucleotides line up with TRBD1. V was pared by 0 bases and J by 7 bases, with 11 bases of the junction left unmatched. This CDR3 has 16 residues. Germline-derived CDR1 and CDR2 are KGHSH and LQKENI. The DNA for the CDR3 is TGTGCCAGCTCACCACCTGGAGGGAGACAGGGCCTTGGCTACACCTTC. It encodes CASSPPGGRQGLGYTF.

The V and J genes are TRBV7-9 and TRBJ2-7; D unresolved. Trimming took 5 bases from V and 4 from J, leaving 12 bases between them. Germline CDR1 reads SEHNR; CDR2 reads FQNEAQ (reference sequence). The CDR3 consists of 13 residues. CDR3 DNA sequence: TGTGCCAGCAGCCCCCCGACACTTTACGAGCAGTACTTC. This sequence encodes CASSPPTLYEQYF.

The genes are TRBV19 and TRBJ2-4; TRBD2 might be the D (7 bases). CDR3 length: 16 amino acids. Trimming left V 4 bases short and J 2 bases short, with 15 bases between. Germline lookup yields CDR1 LNHDA and CDR2 SQIVND (reference sequence). CDR3: CASSTQGTITKNIQYF. The CDR3 region has the DNA TGTGCCAGTAGTACCCAGGGGACTATAACCAAAAACATTCAGTACTTC.

This clonotype was seen ten or more times. The CDR3 bases are TGTGCCAGCAGCTTAGAGGGGGGTCTCTACAATGAGCAGTTCTTC. Translated, it gives CASSLEGGLYNEQFF. The chain couples TRBV7-3 to TRBJ2-1; perhaps D is TRBD1 or TRBD2 (6 bases each). V lost 2 bases, J lost 3 bases, and 11 bases lay in between. The CDR3 is 15 residues long. Per the germline V gene, CDR1 is SGHTA and CDR2 is FQGTGA.

This clonotype was detected only a few times. The chain uses TRBV10-2 and TRBJ2-7; no clear D. V shed 4 bases and J shed 6 bases, with 19 bases lying between them. Germline CDR1 is WSHSY and CDR2 is SAAADI. The CDR3 runs 15 residues. CDR3 sequence (DNA): TGCGCCAGCAGTGGAGTGGGTTCTCCGCCGCGCGAGCAGTACTTC. Its translation is CASSGVGSPPREQYF.

As concerns this clonotype: The junction and the germline gene differ at one end; a read error may be behind it. This chain links TRBV18 with TRBJ2-5; D gene unclear. The germline V gene encodes CDR1 KGHSH and CDR2 LQKENI. The CDR3 sequence is 13 residues long. CDR3 DNA sequence: TGTGCCAGCCCACCAGTCGCTGGGGAGACCCAGTACTTC. Protein: CASPPVAGETQYF.

The rearrangement links TRBV7-2 to TRBJ2-5; D is undetermined. The germline V gene encodes CDR1 SGHTA and CDR2 FQGNSA. Deletions cut 6 bases from V and 5 bases from J, with 7 bases between. CDR3 length: 11 residues. The CDR3 DNA reads as TGTGCCAGCAGTGATGGGGAGACCCAGTACTTC. Protein product: CASSDGETQYF.

This clonotype was counted between two and nine times. The gene calls are TRBV7-2 and TRBJ2-3; D might be TRBD1 or TRBD2, each matching 5 bases. Germline values: CDR1 SGHTA, CDR2 FQGNSA. V lost 5 bases and J 8 bases, leaving 14 bases between the germline ends. CDR3 size: 13 residues. CDR3 residues: CASSPRGTGTQYF. In DNA form, the CDR3 reads TGTGCCAGCAGCCCTAGAGGGACGGGTACGCAGTATTTT.

This clonotype has a handful of counts. The chain links TRBV15 to TRBJ2-3; 7 bases are shared with TRBD2. Germline assignment: CDR1 LNHNV and CDR2 YYDKDF (reference sequence). The V segment lost 0 bases and the J segment 6 bases; nucleotides outside the gene matches: 9. This CDR3 contains 16 residues. Here the CDR3 reads CATSRDPGGSTDTQYF. DNA of the CDR3: TGTGCCACCAGCAGAGATCCGGGCGGGAGTACCGATACGCAGTATTTT.

In this sample, this clonotype turned up once. V is TRBV3-1 and J is TRBJ2-7, with TRBD1 matching 8 bases. The germline gives CDR1 LGHDT, CDR2 YNNKEL (reference sequence). Germline trimming cut 1 base from V and 3 bases from J; bases unmatched to any gene: 2. This CDR3 has 14 residues. The CDR3 region is CASSQGTGRYEQYF. The CDR3 bases are TGTGCCAGCAGCCAAGGGACAGGGCGCTACGAGCAGTACTTC.

This clonotype has a count of ten or more. This chain links TRBV29-1 with TRBJ1-1; weak D call: TRBD1 (5 bases). The CDR3 spans 14 residues. Germline CDR1 and CDR2: SQVTM and ANQGSEA. V was pared by 7 bases and J by 1 base, with 16 bases between. The CDR3 region is CSAVTGATNTEAFF. The CDR3 bases are TGCAGCGCGGTTACAGGAGCCACGAACACTGAAGCTTTCTTT. Using reference TRBV29-1 and TRBJ1-1 for the parts outside the CDR3, the full variable domain is SAVISQKPSRDICQRGTSLTIQCQVDSQVTMMFWYRQQPGQSLTLIATANQGSEATYESGFVIDKFPISRPNLTFSTLTVSNMSPEDSSIYLCSAVTGATNTEAFFGQGTRLTVV.

This clonotype has a handful of counts. The chain combines TRBV3-1 with TRBJ1-6, with a possible D match to TRBD1 (6 bases). Trimming shortened V by 1 base and J by 3 bases, and 13 bases separated the two germline ends. This CDR3 contains 17 residues. Germline V gene lookup returns CDR1 LGHDT and CDR2 YNNKEL (reference sequence). The CDR3 reads CASSQGAGVNYNSPLHF. As DNA, the CDR3 is TGTGCCAGCAGCCAAGGAGCAGGGGTGAACTATAATTCACCCCTCCACTTT.

This clonotype was recorded many times. J is TRBJ1-1 and V is TRBV12-3 or TRBV12-4; TRBD1 aligns across 7 bases. V lost 3 bases, J lost 7 bases, and 5 bases stayed unmatched. CDR3 length equals 13 residues. The CDR3 DNA reads TGTGCCAGCAGTTTCGAACAGGGGCTTGAAGCTTTCTTT. This translates into CASSFEQGLEAFF.

As to this clonotype: A read error may explain this, as a much larger clone is one base away. The gene calls are TRBV5-1 and TRBJ2-3; D is uncertain. This CDR3 region has 15 residues. The V gene lost 0 bases and the J gene lost 1 base, with 9 bases spanning the gap. Germline V gene data show CDR1 as SGHRS and CDR2 as YFSETQ. DNA of the CDR3: TGCGCCAGCAGCTTGGAAGTATCGGGCACAGATACGCAGTATTTT. It codes for CASSLEVSGTDTQYF.

The rearrangement joins TRBV9 to TRBJ2-3, with 8 bases fitting TRBD1. The CDR3 spans 15 residues. CDR1 and CDR2 (germline): SGDLS, YYNGEE. V was clipped by 10 bases and J by 4 bases; unmatched bases: 14. Here the CDR3 DNA reads TGTGCCTCCGGGGCCGGACAGGGAGGAGCAGATACGCAGTATTTT. This translates into CASGAGQGGADTQYF.

The chain employs TRBV28 and TRBJ2-7; 9 bases fit TRBD1. This CDR3 is 18 amino acids long. Trimming at V came to 7 bases and at J to 5 bases, leaving 21 bases not matched to a gene. CDR1 is MDHEN and CDR2 is SYDVKM in the germline V gene. CDR3: CASTLNIRQGQGIDEQYF. In DNA form, the CDR3 reads TGTGCCAGCACCCTCAATATCCGCCAGGGACAGGGCATCGACGAGCAGTACTTC. The whole variable domain, remainder taken from reference TRBV28 and TRBJ2-7, is DVKVTQSSRYLVKRTGEKVFLECVQDMDHENMFWYRQDPGLGLRLIYFSYDVKMKEKGDIPEGYSVSREKKERFSLILESASTNQTSMYLCASTLNIRQGQGIDEQYFGPGTRLTVT.

This clonotype was observed many times. The chain uses TRBV5-1 and TRBJ1-5, with D unresolved. The CDR3 runs 15 residues. The V end was cut by 1 base, the J end by 1 base, with 9 bases between. Looked up from germline, CDR1 is SGHRS and CDR2 is YFSETQ. The CDR3 reads CASSLLSGSNQPQHF. The CDR3 DNA follows: TGCGCCAGCAGCTTGTTGTCGGGGAGCAATCAGCCCCAGCATTTT.

This clonotype was seen many times. V and J are TRBV7-3 and TRBJ1-2; 10 nucleotides agree with TRBD1. Germline-derived CDR1 and CDR2 are SGHTA and FQGTGA. V shed 0 bases and J 3 bases; nucleotides not matched to a gene: 1. CDR3 length: 15 residues. DNA for the CDR3: TGTGCCAGCAGCTTAACTGGGACAGGGGACTATGGCTACACCTTC. Translation gives CASSLTGTGDYGYTF.

Turning to this clonotype: One end of the junction does not line up with germline, which may come from a read error. The chain combines TRBV11-2 with TRBJ1-1; D is uncertain. CDR3 length: 12 residues. Germline V gives CDR1 SGHAT, CDR2 FQNNGV. CDR3: CASSLRRAETFF. CDR3 sequence (DNA): TGTGCCAGCAGCTTACGGAGGGCTGAAACTTTCTTT. Full variable domain (rest looked up from reference TRBV11-2 and TRBJ1-1): EAGVAQSPRYKIIEKRQSVAFWCNPISGHATLYWYQQILGQGPKLLIQFQNNGVVDDSQLPKDRFSAERLKGVDSTLKIQPAKLEDSAVYLCASSLRRAETFFGQGTRLTVV.

About this clonotype: This may come from a read error, since a much larger clone is one base off. The CDR3 reads CATQRGNEQFF. The CDR3 DNA is TGTGCCACCCAGAGGGGCAATGAGCAGTTCTTC. The chain links TRBV6-1 to TRBJ2-1; D might be TRBD1 or TRBD2, each matching 5 bases. Germline CDR1 is MNHNS and CDR2 is SASEGT. The CDR3 extends over 11 amino acids. Between the trimmed V and J ends, which lost 10 bases and 6 bases, there was a span of 10 bases.